A single sample is the source of the 6 T cell receptor beta chains below, sequenced in a study of T-cell reconstitution after alpha-beta-depleted transplantation in children (dated by TCRdb to the mid-2010s). The sample's treatment or condition label is to be understood as: allogeneic hematopoietic cell transplantation with graft depleted of TCRalphabeta T cells and CD19 B cells. The library was prepared using PCR. Sequencer: Illumina HiSeq 2500. TCR library preparation used molecular barcoding, with unique molecular identifiers applied to normalize quantification of the TCRbeta repertoire. Using fastp at Q25 and MiXCR, TCRdb reprocessed the public reads and kept productive beta chains. Rows are combined by CDR3 protein, so each entry shows the most common genes and DNA. This sample gives 200,000 or so distinct CDR3 sequences in total; roughly 8.3% of them show up just once. The leading ten clones occupy about a third of the sample.

The sequences come from PBMCs, mostly from graft donor cells, collected 360 days after TCRalphabeta/CD19-depleted stem cell transplant. These TCRs come from a male patient aged 2-15 years who had a stem cell transplant for acute myeloid leukemia, so the T cells may come from the graft donor.

Only a few counts were recorded for this clonotype. The V and J genes are TRBV7-2 and TRBJ2-1; TRBD2 agrees at 8 bases. Germline V gene data show CDR1 as SGHTA and CDR2 as FQGNSA. The V gene end was trimmed by 1 base and the J gene end by 4 bases; junction bases not matched to a gene: 3. This CDR3 region has 15 residues. CDR3 in DNA: TGTGCCAGCAGCTTAGTAGCGGGGAATTACAATGAGCAGTTCTTC. This sequence encodes CASSLVAGNYNEQFF.

Ten or more counts support this clonotype. The chain combines TRBV7-9 with TRBJ2-7; D may be TRBD1 or TRBD2 (6 bases each). Between the trimmed V and J ends, which lost 4 bases and 4 bases, there was a span of 20 bases. Germline V gives CDR1 SEHNR, CDR2 FQNEAQ (reference sequence). This CDR3 spans 16 amino acids. Written as DNA, the CDR3 is TGTGCCAGCAGCTCCGGAGGGGGAACCCCCAAATACGAGCAGTACTTC. Protein: CASSSGGGTPKYEQYF.

The CDR3 DNA reads as TGTGCCAGCAGCTCGGGACTAGCGGACCGCACAGATACGCAGTATTTT. This translates into CASSSGLADRTDTQYF. The gene calls are TRBV7-8 and TRBJ2-3; TRBD2 matches at 11 bases. CDR1 and CDR2 from the germline V gene are SGHVS and FQNEAQ. V dropped 4 bases and J dropped 1; count of bases not matched to a gene: 4. CDR3 length: 16 residues.

The rearrangement joins TRBV12-3 or TRBV12-4 to TRBJ2-1; 7 bases match TRBD2. CDR3 length: 15 residues. V gave up 3 bases and J gave up 4 bases; unmatched junction bases: 6. The CDR3 DNA sequence: TGTGCCAGCAGTTTCCCTACTAGCGAATACAATGAGCAGTTCTTC. Protein sequence: CASSFPTSEYNEQFF.

This clonotype was seen at least ten times. The V and J genes are TRBV20-1 and TRBJ2-5; D uncertain. V lost 0 bases and J lost 5, with 13 bases in between. CDR1 and CDR2 from the germline V gene are DFQATT and SNEGSKA (reference sequence). This CDR3 is 14 amino acids long. The CDR3 spells CSARDLSGRETQYF. The CDR3 DNA reads TGCAGTGCTAGAGATCTCTCAGGAAGGGAGACCCAGTACTTC.

This clonotype was found many times. The rearrangement links TRBV11-2 to TRBJ2-3, with D uncertain. Germline lookup yields CDR1 SGHAT and CDR2 FQNNGV. V was pared by 6 bases and J by 2 bases, with 9 bases between. This CDR3 region has 13 residues. Written as DNA, the CDR3 is TGTGCCAGCAGTATATTTACCACAGATACGCAGTATTTT. Amino acids: CASSIFTTDTQYF.